Listed below are T cell receptor beta chains from one sample, sequenced in a study of blood T cell repertoires in COVID-19. The repertoire was sequenced with immunoSEQ multiplex PCR; TCRdb's copy has only in-frame clones and lacks some. The table lists around 280,000 clones, around 85% of them singletons. The sequencing sample was made of peripheral blood. Receptors originate from a woman aged 30 to 39 who had recovered from COVID-19. Both conserved end residues are part of each CDR3. The order of the fields is V gene, J gene, CDR3 protein.

>TRBV19|TRBJ1-4
CATRTGEKLFF
>TRBV19|TRBJ2-1
CASSIAVWTGSYNEQFF
>TRBV6-5|TRBJ2-3
CASVLSGAGTDTQYF
>TRBV21-1|TRBJ2-5
CASSKGQERQETQYF
>TRBV11-2|TRBJ2-7
CASSSSAYEQYF
>TRBV19|TRBJ2-6
CASSTGTSGSGANVLTF
>TRBV5-1|TRBJ2-1
CASSGTSGSVRQFF
>TRBV5-1|TRBJ1-1
CASSSSPPDTEAFF
>TRBV18|TRBJ2-1
CASSPGLGRGHDEQFF
>TRBV11-2|TRBJ2-7
CASSTWGAYEQYF
>TRBV5-4|TRBJ1-1
CASSLDRVSEAFF
>TRBV5-8|TRBJ2-5
CASSSRVRETQYF
>TRBV5-4|TRBJ1-1
CASSFGVTEAFF
>TRBV7-9|TRBJ2-1
CASSLAPTNSYNEQFF
>TRBV18|TRBJ2-7
CASSLPPGEQYF
>TRBV4-2|TRBJ2-7
CASSQVSGQGSSYEQYF
>TRBV4-1|TRBJ2-7
CASSQGGGGLSYEQYF
>TRBV11-2|TRBJ1-6
CASSWRGARNSPLHF
>TRBV2|TRBJ1-1
CASREDRDLGEAFF
>TRBV28|TRBJ1-2
CASSLGDSYGYTF
>TRBV25-1|TRBJ1-1
CASSELIGGNSGNTEAFF
>TRBV7-2|TRBJ2-1
CASSPLWRGRGRNEQFF
>TRBV27|TRBJ2-1
CASRKTSGLNEQFF
>TRBV4-1|TRBJ1-5
CASSHRESPHDQPQHF
>TRBV13|TRBJ1-2
CASSRREFDGYTF
>TRBV11-3|TRBJ2-3
CASSLSRGIGTQYF
>TRBV13|TRBJ2-7
CASSGPWGTSASYEQYF
>TRBV14|TRBJ1-3
CASSQDVPGLSGNTIYF
>TRBV19|TRBJ2-5
CASSIGTVQETQYF
>TRBV10-3|TRBJ1-2
CAITEPTRGGGYTF
>TRBV11-2|TRBJ1-5
CASVLRDRQPQHF
>TRBV5-4|TRBJ1-2
CASSPRGGINGYTF
>TRBV19|TRBJ2-4
CASSMPGLAKNIQYF